This T cell receptor (beta chain) came from a study of immune cell composition in non-small cell lung cancer (dated by TCRdb to 2016 to 2017). At the level of the whole study: Histologic subtype, mainly lung adenocarcinoma or squamous cell carcinoma, was assigned on the basis of H&E together with p63, CK5, Napsin A and TTF-1 immunohistochemistry. TCR-beta sequencing from Adaptive Biotechnologies was done on a few dozen paired sets of NSCLC tumour and non-adjacent lung specimens and on fewer than 30 tumour-only specimens. Supplementary cohort #1, around 10 lung adenocarcinoma cases, had paired tumour/lung TCR-beta sequencing and TIL populations generated to assess tumour reactivity. A handful of tumour specimens that had TCR-beta data belonged to rare histological subtypes and were left out of the subtype comparisons.

As for this clone: The target of this receptor is not known. One base away there is no much larger clone; base qualities are not given.

A two-step multiplex PCR amplified TCR-beta CDR3 regions from genomic DNA, and the second step of the PCR added Illumina-compatible adaptors. As a commercial immunoSEQ service, TCR-beta immunosequencing was carried out on an Illumina platform. The authors' analysis ran thus. Repertoires were summarised by productive clonality and by Top 10 Clones, defined as the percentage of T-cell templates derived from the ten most frequent sequences. Values of productive clonality ranged from 0 to 1, with a monoclonal population indicated by a value of 1. Tumour-associated clones were defined as sequences comprising at least 0.1% of tumour T-cell templates but absent from matched non-adjacent lung, identified via log10 scatter plots. Analyses were done in GraphPad Prism7 and R, with Student's t-tests for two-group comparisons, ANOVA for stages, and linear regression for relationships. TCRdb provides this immuneACCESS table in a form limited to in-frame rearrangements. Some clones are lacking; in checked studies, under half of them reflect an unresolved V gene, and why the rest are absent is not known. D and trimming come from the DNA, and the V and J calls and clone size come from that table. The sample table lists about 8,000 clones, 75% to 85% of them with a count of one. Roughly 12% of the sample belongs to the ten largest clones.

What the work shows at the level of the full study, not this receptor alone: Significantly higher Top 10 clone scores and productive clonality were observed in lung squamous cell carcinoma than in lung adenocarcinoma tumours. The reactivity cohort was only roughly 9 cases, and tumour-reactive clones were not shown to share sequences with the dominant in vivo tumour-associated clones. Nearly half of NSCLC cases had tumour-associated clones >0.5%, found in less than 40% of adenocarcinomas compared with 75% of squamous carcinomas. No significant correlation was found between smoking pack-years and tumour TCR-beta clonality. In fewer than twelve adenocarcinoma cases, a strong correlation was found between maximal tumour-associated clone frequency and TIL tumour reactivity, whereas no such correlation was found between overall clonality and TIL tumour reactivity.

Frozen aliquots of unsorted single-cell suspensions were used for genomic DNA extraction with the QIAamp DNA kit. The tumour samples consisted of non-small cell lung cancer tissue that had been surgically resected. Tissues arrived within 2 hours of resection and were immediately processed into single-cell suspensions. Tissue was mechanically dissociated and enzymatically digested with DNase I, collagenase I and hyaluronidase for approximately 32 minutes at 37 °C, then filtered and RBC-lysed. From its cysteine to its phenylalanine, the CDR3 spans 12 amino acids. Of the read, only the CDR3 DNA is kept; its 36 bases are in frame from base 1. V sheds 5 bases and J sheds 5 bases, leaving 9 bases between their ends. The germline V gene specifies SGHVS as CDR1 and FNYEAQ as CDR2.

The sequenced sample consisted of lung tumor tissue. The rearrangement joined TRBV7-6 to TRBJ2-5; no D gene call is confident. This clonotype originated in a human donor with non-small cell lung cancer. The CDR3 loop reads CASSLDPETQYF. The nucleotide sequence reads TGTGCCAGCAGCCTTGATCCGGAGACCCAGTACTTC.